This is a list of T cell receptor beta chains from one sample in a study of blood T cell repertoires in COVID-19. Sequencing was performed with immunoSEQ multiplex PCR; in TCRdb, only in-frame clones are kept and a portion is missing. The repertoire holds 65,000 or so clones, with around 75% as singletons. Material for sequencing was peripheral blood. These receptors originate from a human donor in a cohort sampled during active COVID-19. Both conserved end residues are part of each CDR3. D genes are given only for firm matches. The size field is filled for only some rows; it gives once, few, many or a size class.

d_call | j_call | v_call | clone_size | cdr3_aa | cdr3_nt
- | TRBJ2-1 | TRBV6-5 | - | CASTPDMSSYNEQFF | TGTGCCAGCACCCCGGACATGAGCTCCTACAATGAGCAGTTCTTC
- | TRBJ1-6 | TRBV27 | many | CASSFQGRSSPLHF | TGTGCCAGCAGTTTCCAGGGCCGGAGTTCACCCCTCCACTTT
- | TRBJ2-7 | TRBV9 | - | CASSQSWSTYEQYF | TGTGCCAGCAGCCAAAGCTGGTCCACCTACGAGCAGTACTTC
TRBD2 | TRBJ2-2 | TRBV2 | - | CASSEIAGTNTGELFF | TGTGCCAGCAGTGAGATAGCGGGGACGAACACCGGGGAGCTGTTTTTT
TRBD1 | TRBJ1-2 | TRBV7-2 | - | CASSLRQGLVGYTF | TGTGCCAGCAGCTTAAGACAGGGGTTAGTTGGCTACACCTTC
- | TRBJ1-1 | TRBV6-4 | - | CASSFRAGTEAFF | TGTGCCAGCAGTTTCAGAGCCGGGACTGAAGCTTTCTTT
- | TRBJ1-2 | TRBV3-1/TRBV3-2 | - | CASSLPGNGYTF | TGTGCCAGCAGCCTTCCAGGGAATGGCTACACCTTC
- | TRBJ1-4 | TRBV5-1 | - | CASSLDRVEEKLFF | TGCGCCAGCAGCTTGGACAGGGTGGAGGAAAAACTGTTTTTT
- | TRBJ1-6 | TRBV6-5 | - | CASSPRRSESPLHF | TGTGCCAGCAGTCCACGTCGATCAGAATCACCCCTCCACTTT
- | TRBJ2-7 | TRBV13 | once | CASSLGWGPSSYEQYF | TGTGCCAGCAGCTTAGGGTGGGGGCCTAGCTCCTACGAGCAGTACTTC
- | TRBJ2-5 | TRBV14 | once | CASSHFARGRAQETQYF | TGTGCCAGCAGCCACTTTGCCCGGGGTAGGGCCCAAGAGACCCAGTACTTC
- | TRBJ2-4 | TRBV27 | - | CASSFGGAPGDIQYF | TGTGCCAGCAGTTTTGGGGGGGCCCCTGGGGACATTCAGTACTTC